A selection of T cell receptor beta chains follows, all from one sample in a study of CD8+CD57+ T cells in acquired aplastic anemia. TCRdb used MiXCR to reprocess the reads, holding one entry per CDR3 protein. The sample contains under 350,000 distinct CDR3 sequences, about 50% of which appear only once. The sample comprised sorted CD4+, CD8+, or CD8+CD57+ T cells (not recorded which) from PBMCs. Receptors were obtained from a human donor with aplastic anemia. Both conserved end residues are part of each CDR3. Each record gives: J gene, clone size, D gene, V gene, CDR3 protein, CDR3 DNA. A D gene is named only where the DNA matches it firmly. Expanded clones get a size class; other rows say once, few or many, or leave the size out.

j_call: TRBJ2-5
clone_size: many
d_call: -
v_call: TRBV10-3
cdr3_aa: CAAGQLVETQYF
cdr3_nt: TGTGCCGCGGGACAGTTGGTAGAGACCCAGTACTTC

j_call: TRBJ2-7
clone_size: -
d_call: -
v_call: TRBV9
cdr3_aa: CANSVGLASSYEQYF
cdr3_nt: TGTGCCAACAGCGTCGGACTGGCCAGCTCCTACGAGCAGTACTTC

j_call: TRBJ2-5
clone_size: many
d_call: -
v_call: TRBV30
cdr3_aa: CAWSNGGAQETQYF
cdr3_nt: TGTGCCTGGAGTAATGGCGGAGCGCAAGAGACCCAGTACTTC

j_call: TRBJ2-7
clone_size: -
d_call: -
v_call: TRBV7-9
cdr3_aa: CASSPNLGRGQYF
cdr3_nt: TGTGCCAGCAGCCCAAATCTTGGACGTGGGCAGTACTTC

j_call: TRBJ1-1
clone_size: once
d_call: TRBD1
v_call: TRBV7-9
cdr3_aa: CASSSRTGVREAFF
cdr3_nt: TGTGCCAGCAGCTCCAGGACAGGGGTGCGGGAAGCTTTCTTT

j_call: TRBJ1-6
clone_size: -
d_call: -
v_call: TRBV25-1
cdr3_aa: CASSETTYNSPLHF
cdr3_nt: TGTGCCAGCAGTGAAACTACTTATAATTCACCCCTCCACTTT

j_call: TRBJ2-7
clone_size: few
d_call: TRBD1
v_call: TRBV19
cdr3_aa: CASSMSGAGGVYEQYF
cdr3_nt: TGTGCCAGTAGTATGAGTGGTGCAGGGGGCGTCTACGAGCAGTACTTC

j_call: TRBJ1-6
clone_size: -
d_call: -
v_call: TRBV6-5
cdr3_aa: CASSSHPGPNTPLHF
cdr3_nt: TGTGCCAGCAGCTCTCATCCGGGGCCCAATACGCCCCTCCACTTT

j_call: TRBJ2-3
clone_size: many
d_call: -
v_call: TRBV20-1
cdr3_aa: CSARFPGPDTQYF
cdr3_nt: TGCAGTGCTAGATTCCCAGGGCCAGATACGCAGTATTTT

j_call: TRBJ2-7
clone_size: many
d_call: TRBD2
v_call: TRBV5-1
cdr3_aa: CASSFLLAGVSYEQYF
cdr3_nt: TGCGCCAGCAGCTTTCTACTAGCGGGAGTTTCCTACGAGCAGTACTTC

j_call: TRBJ2-5
clone_size: -
d_call: TRBD2
v_call: TRBV19
cdr3_aa: CASSTLAGWGQETQYF
cdr3_nt: TGTGCCAGTAGTACCCTAGCGGGATGGGGTCAAGAGACCCAGTACTTC